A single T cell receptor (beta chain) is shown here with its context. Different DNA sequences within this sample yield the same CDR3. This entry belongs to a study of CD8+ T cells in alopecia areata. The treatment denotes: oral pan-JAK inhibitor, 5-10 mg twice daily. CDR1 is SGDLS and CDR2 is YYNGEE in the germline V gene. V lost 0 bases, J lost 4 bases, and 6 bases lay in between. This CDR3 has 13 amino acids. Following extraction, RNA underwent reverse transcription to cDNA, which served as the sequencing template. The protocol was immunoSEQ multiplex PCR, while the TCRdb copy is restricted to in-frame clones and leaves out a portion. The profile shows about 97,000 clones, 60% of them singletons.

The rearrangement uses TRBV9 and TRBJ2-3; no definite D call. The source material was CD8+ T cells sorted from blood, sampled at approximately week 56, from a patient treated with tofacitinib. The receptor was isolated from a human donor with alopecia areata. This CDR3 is CASSVEVPDTQYF. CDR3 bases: TGTGCCAGCAGCGTAGAAGTCCCAGATACGCAGTATTTT.